One TCR beta chain is described in this entry. Its target is not known. This entry is derived from a study of radiotherapy plus CTLA-4 blockade in lung cancer. Study background: Of all patients, approximately 20% responded objectively and about 34% showed disease control.

V lost 5 bases and J lost 8; bases outside the gene matches: 8. The length of the CDR3 is 14 residues. Per the germline V gene, CDR1 is LNHDA and CDR2 is SQIVND (reference sequence). The method was immunoSEQ multiplex PCR; TCRdb's version includes in-frame clones alone and lacks a portion of them. This sample carries about 45,000 clones, 73% of them seen once, and the ten largest clones take 3.5%. General study results and limits: Response, reportedly, was best predicted by interferon-beta along with early blood T cell clone dynamics. Tumor-derived TCR clones expanded in blood after radiotherapy plus ipilimumab.

With ipilimumab providing CTLA-4 blockade, focal radiation was administered to patients who had chemo-refractory metastatic non-small-cell lung cancer. The clonotype originates from a human donor with non-small cell lung cancer who had a complete response to radiotherapy plus ipilimumab. The sample was peripheral blood, taken from a patient treated with radiotherapy plus ipilimumab. This rearrangement joins TRBV19 to TRBJ1-4; TRBD1 agrees at 7 bases. CDR3 coding DNA: TGTGCCAGTAGTGCGAGACAGGGACGCGAAAAACTGTTTTTT. This translates into CASSARQGREKLFF.